The 25 T cell receptor beta chains in this list originate from one sample, sequenced in a study of CD8 T cells in ankylosing spondylitis. These receptors' antigens are unknown. Study-wide findings and caveats: Among TCR beta sequences, a motif of under ten highly homologous variants appeared characteristic of ankylosing spondylitis blood.

TCRdb passed the 5' RACE reads through MiXCR, listing each CDR3 protein once. This repertoire shows approximately 150,000 distinct CDR3 sequences, approximately 17% found once; its top ten account for 33%. Sequencing used blood, either unsorted or a sorted T cell fraction (not recorded which). The receptors were gathered from a male donor with ankylosing spondylitis.

The sample holds many counts of this clonotype. The chain carries TRBV24-1 and TRBJ2-1, with 10 bases that match TRBD2. The CDR3 spans 16 residues. V lost 1 base, J lost 6 bases, and 5 bases stayed unmatched. The V gene's germline CDR1 is KGHDR and CDR2 SFDVKD. CDR3 nucleotides: TGTGCCACCAGTGATTTAGGGCTAGCGGGAGTCAATGAGCAGTTCTTC. Residues: CATSDLGLAGVNEQFF.

The genes are TRBV27 and TRBJ2-2; D remains ambiguous. Germline values: CDR1 MNHEY, CDR2 SMNVEV (reference sequence). This CDR3 has 13 residues. V was pared by 3 bases and J by 1 base, with 3 bases between. The CDR3 protein is CASSFWNTGELFF. The DNA of the CDR3 is TGTGCCAGCAGTTTCTGGAACACCGGGGAGCTGTTTTTT.

This chain links TRBV7-9 with TRBJ2-1; 7 bases fit TRBD2. Germline values: CDR1 SEHNR, CDR2 FQNEAQ (reference sequence). This CDR3 has 14 residues. The V segment lost 3 bases and the J segment 8 bases; nucleotides outside the gene matches: 7. CDR3 sequence reads: CASSFGLGGDEQFF. In DNA, the CDR3 is TGTGCCAGCAGCTTTGGACTAGGAGGGGATGAGCAGTTCTTC.

CDR3 in amino acids: CASSFSGREDTQYF. CDR3 bases: TGTGCCAGCAGTTTTAGCGGAAGAGAAGATACGCAGTATTTT. The chain combines TRBV27 with TRBJ2-3, with D perhaps TRBD2 (6 bases). V dropped 3 bases and J dropped 5 bases, with 12 bases sitting between them. Germline V gene sequence: CDR1 MNHEY, CDR2 SMNVEV (reference sequence). The CDR3 is made up of 14 amino acids.

The chain joins TRBV4-3 to TRBJ2-1, with D perhaps matching TRBD1 (6 bases). Germline V lookup: CDR1 LGHNA, CDR2 YSLEER. CDR3 size: 16 residues. Trimming cost V 0 bases and J 0 bases, with 9 bases left between them. CDR3 DNA sequence: TGCGCCAGCAGCCAAGAACCAGGGGACTCCTACAATGAGCAGTTCTTC. As protein: CASSQEPGDSYNEQFF.

This clonotype showed up just a few times. The V gene is TRBV2, the J gene TRBJ2-2, with 8 bases fitting TRBD2. V trimming: 3 bases; J trimming: 7 bases; junction bases outside the gene matches: 7. The germline CDR1 and CDR2 sequences are SNHLY and FYNNEI. The CDR3 has 15 residues. CDR3 sequence (DNA): TGTGCCAGCAGTGATCTCCTAGCGGGTGACGGGGAGCTGTTTTTT. Translated, it gives CASSDLLAGDGELFF.

The rearrangement joins TRBV20-1 to TRBJ2-5, with D unclear. Germline loops: CDR1 DFQATT, CDR2 SNEGSKA (reference sequence). V gave up 4 bases and J gave up 1 base, with 13 bases separating them. The length of the CDR3 is 14 residues. The CDR3 here is CSATSVVGQETQYF. In DNA, the CDR3 is TGCAGTGCTACCAGTGTTGTGGGCCAAGAGACCCAGTACTTC.

The chain joins TRBV5-1 to TRBJ2-2; the match to TRBD2 covers 13 bases. Trimming took 4 bases from V and 7 from J; bases not matched to a gene: 4. CDR1 is SGHRS and CDR2 is YFSETQ in the germline V gene. The CDR3 extends over 15 amino acids. The CDR3 sequence: CASSTGLAGDGELFF. The DNA of the CDR3 is TGCGCCAGCAGCACTGGACTAGCGGGAGACGGGGAGCTGTTTTTT.

The J gene is TRBJ2-1, the V gene TRBV6-1; TRBD2 might be the D (6 bases). The CDR3 extends over 15 amino acids. V lost 7 bases and J lost 9, with 22 bases in between. CDR1 MNHNS and CDR2 SASEGT come from the germline V gene. CDR3 amino acids: CASTHSGTYGFEQFF. Here the CDR3 DNA reads TGTGCCAGCACCCACAGTGGGACTTATGGATTTGAGCAGTTCTTC.

This clonotype was observed a handful of times. This chain uses TRBV6-1 with TRBJ2-6, with D maybe TRBD2 (5 bases). Per the germline V gene, CDR1 is MNHNS and CDR2 is SASEGT. V was cut by 1 base and J by 0 bases, with 7 bases left in between. The CDR3 loop spans 16 amino acids. In nucleotides, the CDR3 is TGTGCCAGCAGTGAAGGCGGGTTCTCTGGGGCCAACGTCCTGACTTTC. It yields the protein CASSEGGFSGANVLTF.

The sample holds many counts of this clonotype. The J gene is TRBJ2-7, the V gene TRBV6-2 or TRBV6-3; tentative D call: TRBD2 (6 bases). The CDR3 length is 13 residues. V dropped 0 bases and J dropped 4 bases, with 7 bases sitting between them. CDR1 and CDR2 from the germline V gene are MNHEY and SVGEGT. The CDR3, as DNA: TGTGCCAGCAGTTACTCGGCGGGATACGAGCAGTACTTC. It encodes CASSYSAGYEQYF.

The chain combines TRBV11-1 with TRBJ2-3, with TRBD2 identical over 7 bases. The V segment lost 5 bases and the J segment 5 bases; nucleotides outside the gene matches: 19. The germline CDR1 and CDR2 sequences are SGHAT and FQDESV (reference sequence). There are 18 residues in the CDR3. The CDR3 loop reads CASSIQSPGTMMLDTQYF. The CDR3 DNA is TGTGCCAGCAGCATACAAAGCCCTGGGACTATGATGTTAGATACGCAGTATTTT. The full variable domain, its missing parts supplied by reference TRBV11-1 and TRBJ2-3, is EAEVAQSPRYKITEKSQAVAFWCDPISGHATLYWYRQILGQGPELLVQFQDESVVDDSQLPKDRFSAERLKGVDSTLKIQPAELGDSAMYLCASSIQSPGTMMLDTQYFGPGTRLTVL.

There are many counts of this clonotype. The chain joins TRBV7-9 to TRBJ2-1, with D perhaps assigned TRBD1 or TRBD2 (5 bases each). The CDR3 contains 13 residues. V shed 3 bases and J shed 8 bases, with 11 bases lying between them. Germline V gene data show CDR1 as SEHNR and CDR2 as FQNEAQ (reference sequence). The CDR3 sequence is CASSFGGNYEQFF. As DNA, the CDR3 is TGTGCCAGCAGCTTTGGGGGAAACTATGAGCAGTTCTTC.

V and J are TRBV25-1 and TRBJ2-7, with 13 bases matching TRBD2. V dropped 3 bases and J dropped 2; count of bases not matched to a gene: 10. Germline V lookup: CDR1 MGHDK, CDR2 SYGVNS. This CDR3 contains 18 residues. The DNA of the CDR3 is TGTGCCAGCAGTGACGTGGGACTAGCGGGGATGAGGGCCTACGAGCAGTACTTC. Amino acid sequence: CASSDVGLAGMRAYEQYF.

This clonotype has only a few counts. The chain couples TRBV4-2 to TRBJ2-2; 9 bases align to TRBD2. V lost 6 bases to trimming and J lost 5 bases; unmatched junction nucleotides: 10. Germline CDR1 and CDR2: LGHNA and YNFKEQ. CDR3 length equals 16 residues. CDR3 DNA sequence: TGTGCCAGCAGTCAGACCGGGACTAGCAGAACCGGGGAGCTGTTTTTT. Amino acids: CASSQTGTSRTGELFF.

This clonotype was detected a few times. The chain uses TRBV2 and TRBJ2-5, with D tentatively TRBD2 (5 bases). The CDR3 extends over 15 amino acids. Germline lookup yields CDR1 SNHLY and CDR2 FYNNEI. The V and J ends lost 2 bases and 1 base respectively, with 11 bases between them. The CDR3 here is CASSETSAIQETQYF. For the CDR3, the DNA is TGTGCCAGCAGTGAAACTAGTGCCATCCAAGAGACCCAGTACTTC. Full variable domain (outside the CDR3, taken from reference TRBV2 and TRBJ2-5): EPEVTQTPSHQVTQMGQEVILRCVPISNHLYFYWYRQILGQKVEFLVSFYNNEISEKSEIFDDQFSVERPDGSNFTLKIRSTKLEDSAMYFCASSETSAIQETQYFGPGTRLLVL.

V and J are TRBV4-2 and TRBJ2-7; D tentatively reads TRBD1 or TRBD2 (6 bases each). Per the germline V gene, CDR1 is LGHNA and CDR2 is YNFKEQ. CDR3 length equals 15 residues. Trimming shortened V by 0 bases and J by 4 bases, and 13 bases separated the two germline ends. CDR3 amino acids: CASSQESGAGYEQYF. CDR3 DNA: TGTGCCAGCAGCCAAGAGTCAGGGGCGGGGTACGAGCAGTACTTC.

The table lists this clonotype with a few counts. The chain recombines TRBV4-1 with TRBJ2-2; 13 bases match TRBD2. This CDR3 comprises 17 residues. CDR1 and CDR2 from the germline V gene are MGHRA and YSYEKL. Trimming cost V 1 base and J 4 bases; bases outside gene matches: 3. The CDR3 DNA is TGCGCCAGCAGCCAAGGGACTAGCGGGAGTATCACCGGGGAGCTGTTTTTT. This gives the protein CASSQGTSGSITGELFF.

This clonotype was observed a few times. The chain uses TRBV29-1 and TRBJ2-7, with TRBD2 matching over 9 bases. Germline lookup yields CDR1 SQVTM and CDR2 ANQGSEA. The J segment lost 0 bases and the V segment lost 5 bases, leaving 2 bases of the junction unmatched. This CDR3 has 13 amino acids. The CDR3 DNA is TGCAGCGTTCGTAGCGGGAGCTCCTACGAGCAGTACTTC. Its protein is CSVRSGSSYEQYF.

The chain uses TRBV20-1 and TRBJ2-4; 10 nucleotides agree with TRBD1. Looked up from germline, CDR1 is DFQATT and CDR2 is SNEGSKA (reference sequence). The CDR3 extends over 13 amino acids. The J segment lost 9 bases and the V segment lost 0 bases, leaving 2 bases of the junction unmatched. CDR3 sequence reads: CSARDRTGGIQYF. CDR3 sequence (DNA): TGCAGTGCTAGAGATCGGACAGGGGGCATTCAGTACTTC.

The chain joins TRBV6-1 to TRBJ2-7; no clear D gene. This CDR3 region has 16 residues. Germline V CDR1 and CDR2: MNHNS, SASEGT. V gave up 4 bases and J gave up 4 bases, with 20 bases separating them. DNA for the CDR3: TGTGCCAGCAGTGTCGATTTAGGGAAATTTTTGTACGAGCAGTACTTC. Translation: CASSVDLGKFLYEQYF.

This clonotype was detected many times. This chain joins TRBV12-3 or TRBV12-4 and TRBJ2-1, with D unresolved. The ends were cut back, 3 bases at V and 7 bases at J, with 10 bases in the middle. This CDR3 is built from 13 residues. Here the CDR3 reads CASSLVALNEQFF. The CDR3 DNA follows: TGTGCCAGCAGTTTGGTCGCACTGAATGAGCAGTTCTTC.

This clonotype was found a few times. The chain combines TRBV27 with TRBJ1-1; no clear D. This CDR3 spans 13 amino acids. The germline V gene encodes CDR1 MNHEY and CDR2 SMNVEV (reference sequence). Deletions cut 2 bases from V and 0 bases from J, with 4 bases between. The CDR3 region is CASSLEVNTEAFF. Here the CDR3 DNA reads TGTGCCAGCAGTTTAGAGGTGAACACTGAAGCTTTCTTT.

The chain employs TRBV6-1 and TRBJ1-1, with unresolved D. CDR1 and CDR2 (germline): MNHNS, SASEGT. This CDR3 is built from 14 residues. Deletions cut 10 bases from V and 5 bases from J, with 20 bases between. CDR3 coding DNA: TGTGCCACCACTATTCCACTCTTAGTGACTGAAGCTTTCTTT. Protein: CATTIPLLVTEAFF.

This clonotype was seen at least ten times. The chain links TRBV7-9 to TRBJ2-1, with 8 bases identical to TRBD1. This CDR3 is built from 17 residues. With V trimmed by 6 bases and J by 10 bases, 20 bases remained unmatched. Per germline, CDR1 SEHNR and CDR2 FQNEAQ (reference sequence). The CDR3 region is CASRRHPGQGAFEEQFF. Written as DNA, the CDR3 is TGTGCCAGCAGACGCCATCCTGGGCAGGGGGCATTTGAGGAGCAGTTCTTC.